The rows below give T cell receptor beta chains drawn from one sample of a study of cytomegalovirus exposure and HLA in healthy donors. Profiled with immunoSEQ multiplex PCR; TCRdb holds only in-frame clones, not every one. The sample consists of approximately 130,000 clones, roughly 79% of them appearing once. The sample was PBMCs. These receptors were collected from a woman in her forties in good health and CMV-seronegative. Both conserved end residues are part of each CDR3. D genes are given only for firm matches. Rows give clone size only sometimes, using once, few, many, or a class for an expanded clone.

v_call	j_call	d_call	clone_size	cdr3_nt	cdr3_aa
TRBV30	TRBJ2-3	-	-	TGTGCCTGGGCCCTGGGCGGCACAGATACGCAGTATTTT	CAWALGGTDTQYF
TRBV28	TRBJ2-7	-	-	TGTGCCAGCACCTGGGACACCAGCTCCTACGAGCAGTACTTC	CASTWDTSSYEQYF
TRBV18	TRBJ2-7	TRBD2	-	TGTGCCAGCTCACCCCGGGGGGGCCCCGACGAGCAGTACTTC	CASSPRGGPDEQYF
TRBV27	TRBJ2-3	TRBD2	-	TGTGCCAGCGGGTTAGCGGGAGGGCCGACAGATACGCAGTATTTT	CASGLAGGPTDTQYF
TRBV10-3	TRBJ2-3	-	-	TGTGCCATCAGTGAGGACATCCAAGATACGCAGTATTTT	CAISEDIQDTQYF
TRBV27	TRBJ2-5	TRBD2	-	TGTGCCAGCGAGGGAGGGGAAACCCAGTACTTC	CASEGGETQYF
TRBV2	TRBJ1-2	TRBD1	-	TGTGCCAGCAGAGACTTTGGACAGGGCCTTAACTATGGCTACACCTTC	CASRDFGQGLNYGYTF
TRBV7-9	TRBJ2-5	-	once	TGTGCCAGCACGCCGCAGGGTAGTCTTCTTGAGACCCAGTACTTC	CASTPQGSLLETQYF
TRBV9	TRBJ2-1	TRBD2	-	TGTGCCAGCAGCGCCGACTACCGGGACTACTACAATGAGCAGTTCTTC	CASSADYRDYYNEQFF
TRBV23-1	TRBJ2-3	-	-	TGCTCCAGGGGGGGTAGCACAGATACGCAGTATTTT	CSRGGSTDTQYF
TRBV28	TRBJ1-5	TRBD1	-	TGTGCCAGCAGTACTCTGGACAGGGGAGGGAATCAGCCCCAGCATTTT	CASSTLDRGGNQPQHF
TRBV7-2	TRBJ1-3	TRBD1	-	TGTGCCAGCAGCTTAGAGGGGACAGGGAGGGACACCATATATTTT	CASSLEGTGRDTIYF
TRBV28	TRBJ1-6	-	-	TGTGCCAGCAGTGCCTGGGGGCAGCATAATTCACCCCTCCACTTT	CASSAWGQHNSPLHF
TRBV6-1	TRBJ2-3	TRBD1	-	TGTGCCAGCCTGGTAAAGGGGGCGAGCACAGATACGCAGTATTTT	CASLVKGASTDTQYF
TRBV28	TRBJ2-7	-	-	TGTGCCAGCACCCCGGAGGGTCCCTTACTAGGGGAGCAGTACTTC	CASTPEGPLLGEQYF
TRBV6-6	TRBJ2-7	TRBD1	-	TGTGCCAGCAGTTACACACAGGGGGCCCAACAGCAGTACTTC	CASSYTQGAQQQYF
TRBV18	TRBJ1-1	TRBD1	-	TGTGCCAGCTCACCTTCCAGGGGGCTTCGGACTGAAGCTTTCTTT	CASSPSRGLRTEAFF
TRBV5-1	TRBJ1-4	-	-	TGCGCCAGCAGCTCAATGGCCTCAGGGGTCGGCGAAAAACTGTTTTTT	CASSSMASGVGEKLFF
TRBV29-1	TRBJ2-1	TRBD1	-	TGCAGCGTTGACGCCGGGACAGGATCTTACAATGAGCAGTTCTTC	CSVDAGTGSYNEQFF
TRBV2	TRBJ2-3	-	-	TGTGCCAGCAGGAGGCAGGGCCGCACAGATACGCAGTATTTT	CASRRQGRTDTQYF
TRBV19	TRBJ2-1	TRBD1	few	TGTGCCAGTACCTTGACAGGGGTAGGGCGGAGTGAGCAGTTCTTC	CASTLTGVGRSEQFF
TRBV11-2	TRBJ2-7	TRBD1	-	TGTGCCAGCAGCTTAGAACAGGGGGCCACCTACGAGCAGTACTTC	CASSLEQGATYEQYF
TRBV5-8	TRBJ1-1	-	-	TGTGCCAGCAGGTCAGATCTTATGAACACTGAAGCTTTCTTT	CASRSDLMNTEAFF
TRBV6-6	TRBJ2-3	-	-	TGTGCCAGCACCGGGGGACTCCCCACAGATACGCAGTATTTT	CASTGGLPTDTQYF
TRBV30	TRBJ2-7	-	-	TGTGCCTGGAGTGAAGTGGGAGCCGAGCAGTACTTC	CAWSEVGAEQYF
TRBV4-1	TRBJ2-7	-	few	TGCGCCAGCAGCCAAGATAGGGAGGAGACGGCCTACGAGCAGTACTTC	CASSQDREETAYEQYF
TRBV7-9	TRBJ1-1	-	-	TGTGCCAGCAGCCCACAGGGCTCTGAAGCTTTCTTT	CASSPQGSEAFF
TRBV27	TRBJ1-3	-	-	TGTGCCAGCAGTTCCGGACAGCCTGGAAACACCATATATTTT	CASSSGQPGNTIYF
TRBV6-5	TRBJ1-5	TRBD1	few	TGTGCCAGCGGGGACAGAATTGGTCAGCCCCAGCATTTT	CASGDRIGQPQHF
TRBV4-1	TRBJ2-5	TRBD1	-	TGCGCCAGCAGCCAATCGACAGGGGCGGTCGAGACCCAGTACTTC	CASSQSTGAVETQYF
TRBV7-3	TRBJ2-3	-	-	TGTGCCAGCAGCCAGTCCGGGGCAGATACGCAGTATTTT	CASSQSGADTQYF
TRBV10-3	TRBJ2-3	TRBD2	-	TGTGCCATCAGTGAGCGCGTTCGAAGCGGGAGCTTAGGAGATACGCAGTATTTT	CAISERVRSGSLGDTQYF
TRBV5-4	TRBJ1-1	TRBD1	few	TGTGCCAGCAGCTCCCTCGAGGGGGCCACTGAAGCTTTCTTT	CASSSLEGATEAFF
TRBV5-4	TRBJ2-1	TRBD2	-	TGTGCCAGCAGCCTTAGCGGGAACAATGAGCAGTTCTTC	CASSLSGNNEQFF
TRBV5-1	TRBJ2-7	TRBD2	-	TGCGCCAGCACCTGGGGTCCGGGAGGGTCCAACGAGCAGTACTTC	CASTWGPGGSNEQYF
TRBV10-1	TRBJ2-7	-	-	TGCGCCAGCAGTGAGTCGGGCAGAGAGTACGAGCAGTACTTC	CASSESGREYEQYF
TRBV30	TRBJ2-1	TRBD2	-	TGTGCCTGGAGTTTTGGGACTAGCGGGGGGGCCGAGGATGAGCAGTTCTTC	CAWSFGTSGGAEDEQFF
TRBV5-1	TRBJ2-1	-	-	TGCGCCAGCAGCCCCCCAAGGGACTTCGGGAATGAGCAGTTCTTC	CASSPPRDFGNEQFF
TRBV7-6	TRBJ2-7	TRBD2	-	TGTGCCAGCAGCTTAAAAGCGGGAGCTTCCTACGAGCAGTACTTC	CASSLKAGASYEQYF
TRBV7-9	TRBJ2-3	TRBD2	-	TGTTCCAGCAGTTTTGGGACTAGCGGAAGCACAGATACGCAGTATTTT	CSSSFGTSGSTDTQYF
TRBV7-9	TRBJ1-2	-	-	TGTGCCAGCAGCCCGGAGGGAAACTATGGCTACACCTTC	CASSPEGNYGYTF
TRBV19	TRBJ2-1	-	few	TGTGCCAGTAGTATGCAGAGGAGTGAGCAGTTCTTC	CASSMQRSEQFF
TRBV13	TRBJ2-7	-	-	TGTGCCAGCAGCTTAGGACAGGGAGGGTACGAGCAGTACTTC	CASSLGQGGYEQYF
TRBV27	TRBJ2-1	TRBD2	-	TGTGCCAGCAGCCAGGGCCCAAGCGGGAGAGACAATGAGCAGTTCTTC	CASSQGPSGRDNEQFF
TRBV6-5	TRBJ1-1	-	-	TGTGCCAGCAGTTACGAGGGAGGAAACACTGAAGCTTTCTTT	CASSYEGGNTEAFF